This T cell receptor (beta chain) is from a study of T cell responses to AZD1222 COVID-19 vaccine. The CDR3 has 16 residues. V dropped 5 bases and J dropped 0 bases, with 17 bases sitting between them. Germline CDR1 and CDR2: SGHAT and FQNNGV. Profiling relied on immunoSEQ multiplex PCR, and the TCRdb table lists in-frame clones only, not all of them. The repertoire holds around 170,000 clones, with under 95% as singletons. J is TRBJ2-7 and V is TRBV11-2, with D possibly being TRBD2 (6 bases). The sequencing here drew on peripheral blood, taken on day 0 of AZD1222 vaccination. This sequence was found in an adult in good health. The CDR3 spells CASSPALAKASYEQYF. CDR3 bases: TGTGCCAGCAGCCCGGCCCTAGCGAAAGCCTCCTACGAGCAGTACTTC.